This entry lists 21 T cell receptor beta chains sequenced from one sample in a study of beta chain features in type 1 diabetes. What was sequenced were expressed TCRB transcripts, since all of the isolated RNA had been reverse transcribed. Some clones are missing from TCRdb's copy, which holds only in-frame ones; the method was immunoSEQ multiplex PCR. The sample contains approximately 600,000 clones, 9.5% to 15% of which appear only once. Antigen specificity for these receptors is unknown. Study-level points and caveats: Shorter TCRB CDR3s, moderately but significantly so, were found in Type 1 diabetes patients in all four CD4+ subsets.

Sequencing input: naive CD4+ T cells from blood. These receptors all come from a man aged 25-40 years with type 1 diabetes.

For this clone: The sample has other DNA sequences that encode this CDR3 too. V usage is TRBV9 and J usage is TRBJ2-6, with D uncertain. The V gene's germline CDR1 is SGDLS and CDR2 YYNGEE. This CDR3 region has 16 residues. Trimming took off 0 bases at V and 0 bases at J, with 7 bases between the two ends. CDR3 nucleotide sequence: TGTGCCAGCAGCGTAGCGGCGGACTCTGGGGCCAACGTCCTGACTTTC. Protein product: CASSVAADSGANVLTF.

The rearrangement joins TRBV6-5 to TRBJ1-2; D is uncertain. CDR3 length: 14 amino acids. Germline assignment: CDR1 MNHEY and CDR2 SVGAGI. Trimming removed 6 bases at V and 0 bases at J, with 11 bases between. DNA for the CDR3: TGTGCCAGCAGCGACCTTATAACTAACTATGGCTACACCTTC. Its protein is CASSDLITNYGYTF.

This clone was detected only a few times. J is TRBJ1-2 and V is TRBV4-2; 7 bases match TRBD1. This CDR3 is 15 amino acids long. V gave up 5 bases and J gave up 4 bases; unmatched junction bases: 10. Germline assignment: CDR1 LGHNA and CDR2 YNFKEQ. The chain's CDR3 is CASSYGQVESYGYTF. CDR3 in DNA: TGTGCCAGCAGCTACGGACAGGTGGAGTCCTATGGCTACACCTTC.

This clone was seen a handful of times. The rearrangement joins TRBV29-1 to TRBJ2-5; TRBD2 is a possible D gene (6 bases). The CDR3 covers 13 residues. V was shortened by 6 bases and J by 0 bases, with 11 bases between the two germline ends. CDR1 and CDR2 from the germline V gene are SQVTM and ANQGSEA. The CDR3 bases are TGCAGCGTCCTCCGGGGGTACCAAGAGACCCAGTACTTC. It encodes CSVLRGYQETQYF.

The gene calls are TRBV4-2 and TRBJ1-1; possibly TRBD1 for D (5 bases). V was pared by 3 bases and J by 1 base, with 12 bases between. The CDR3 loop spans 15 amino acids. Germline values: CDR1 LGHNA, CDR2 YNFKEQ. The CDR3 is CASSHGDGGNTEAFF. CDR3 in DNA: TGTGCCAGCAGCCATGGGGACGGTGGGAACACTGAAGCTTTCTTT.

The CDR3 here is CASSLGTSGGTTYEQYF. The CDR3 nucleotides read TGTGCCAGCAGCTTGGGGACTAGCGGGGGGACTACCTACGAGCAGTACTTC. V usage is TRBV7-8 and J usage is TRBJ2-7; 15 nucleotides line up with TRBD2. Germline-derived CDR1 and CDR2 are SGHVS and FQNEAQ. This CDR3 region has 17 residues. V dropped 3 bases and J dropped 2; count of bases not matched to a gene: 5.

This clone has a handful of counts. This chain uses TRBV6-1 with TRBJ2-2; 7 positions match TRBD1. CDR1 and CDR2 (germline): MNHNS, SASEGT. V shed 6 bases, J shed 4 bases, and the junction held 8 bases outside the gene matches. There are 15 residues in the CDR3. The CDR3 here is CASSLTNRGTGELFF. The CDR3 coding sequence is TGTGCCAGCAGCCTCACCAACAGGGGCACCGGGGAGCTGTTTTTT.

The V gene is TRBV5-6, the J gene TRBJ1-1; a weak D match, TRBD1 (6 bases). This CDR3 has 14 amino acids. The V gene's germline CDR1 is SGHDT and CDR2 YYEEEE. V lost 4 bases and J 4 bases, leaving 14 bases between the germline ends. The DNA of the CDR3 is TGTGCCAGCAGCCCAGGGGTGGCGGGCACTGAAGCTTTCTTT. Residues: CASSPGVAGTEAFF.

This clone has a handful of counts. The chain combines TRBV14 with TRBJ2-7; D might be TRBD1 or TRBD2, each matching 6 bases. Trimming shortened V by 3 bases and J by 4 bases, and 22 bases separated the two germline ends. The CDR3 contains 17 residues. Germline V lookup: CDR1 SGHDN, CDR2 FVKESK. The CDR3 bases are TGTGCCAGCAGCCAGCGGGACACCATTTCTCGGGCGTACGAGCAGTACTTC. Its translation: CASSQRDTISRAYEQYF.

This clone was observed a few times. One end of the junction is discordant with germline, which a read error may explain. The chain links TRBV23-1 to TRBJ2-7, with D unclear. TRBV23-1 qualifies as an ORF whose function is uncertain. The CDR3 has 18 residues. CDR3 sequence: CASNLYSTRTVVLGEKYF. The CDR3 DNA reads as TGCGCCAGCAATTTGTATTCCACACGAACAGTTGTTCTCGGCGAGAAGTACTTC.

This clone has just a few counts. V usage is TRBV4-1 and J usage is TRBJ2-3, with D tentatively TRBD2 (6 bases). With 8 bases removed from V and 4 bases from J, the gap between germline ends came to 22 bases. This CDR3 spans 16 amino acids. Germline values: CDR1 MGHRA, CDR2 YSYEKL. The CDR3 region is CASRLGGALSADTQYF. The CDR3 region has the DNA TGCGCCAGCCGACTCGGCGGGGCCCTATCGGCAGATACGCAGTATTTT.

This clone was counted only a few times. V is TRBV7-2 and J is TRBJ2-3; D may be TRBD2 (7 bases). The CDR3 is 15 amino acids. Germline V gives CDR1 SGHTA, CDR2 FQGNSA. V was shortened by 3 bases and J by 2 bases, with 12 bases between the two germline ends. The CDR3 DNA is TGTGCCAGCAGCTTCGGACGGGGGGCCACAGATACGCAGTATTTT. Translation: CASSFGRGATDTQYF.

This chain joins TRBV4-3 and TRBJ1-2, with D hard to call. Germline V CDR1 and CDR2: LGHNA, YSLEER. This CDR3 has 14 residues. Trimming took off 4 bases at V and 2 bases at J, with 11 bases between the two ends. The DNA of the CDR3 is TGCGCCAGCAGCCCCCTAGGTGAAAACTATGGCTACACCTTC. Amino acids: CASSPLGENYGYTF.

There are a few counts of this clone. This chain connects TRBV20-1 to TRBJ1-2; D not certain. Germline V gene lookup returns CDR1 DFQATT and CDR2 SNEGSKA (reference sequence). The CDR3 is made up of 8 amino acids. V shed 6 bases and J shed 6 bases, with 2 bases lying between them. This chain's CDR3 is CSADGYTF. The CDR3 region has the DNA TGCAGTGCGGATGGCTACACCTTC.

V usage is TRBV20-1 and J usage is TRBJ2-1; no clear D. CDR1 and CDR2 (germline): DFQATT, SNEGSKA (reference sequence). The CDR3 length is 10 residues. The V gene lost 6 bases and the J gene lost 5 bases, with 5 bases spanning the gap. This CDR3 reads CSAVDNEQFF. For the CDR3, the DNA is TGCAGTGCCGTAGACAATGAGCAGTTCTTC.

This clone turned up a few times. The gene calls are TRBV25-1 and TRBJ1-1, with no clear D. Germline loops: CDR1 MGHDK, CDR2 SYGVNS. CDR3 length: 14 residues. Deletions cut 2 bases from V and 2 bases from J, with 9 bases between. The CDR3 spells CASSERRSNTEAFF. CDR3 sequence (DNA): TGTGCCAGCAGTGAACGCAGGTCAAACACTGAAGCTTTCTTT.

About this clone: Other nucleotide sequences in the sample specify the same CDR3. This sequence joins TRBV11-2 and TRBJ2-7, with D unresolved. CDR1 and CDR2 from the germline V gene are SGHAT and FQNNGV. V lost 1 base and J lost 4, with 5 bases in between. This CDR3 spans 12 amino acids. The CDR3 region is CASSLVGYEQYF. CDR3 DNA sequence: TGTGCCAGCAGCTTAGTAGGGTACGAGCAGTACTTC.

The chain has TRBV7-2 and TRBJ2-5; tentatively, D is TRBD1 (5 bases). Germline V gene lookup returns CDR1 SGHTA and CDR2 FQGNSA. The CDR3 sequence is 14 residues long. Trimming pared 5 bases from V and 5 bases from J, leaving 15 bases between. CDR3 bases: TGTGCCAGCAGCCCCAGGGCCAACCCCGAGACCCAGTACTTC. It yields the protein CASSPRANPETQYF. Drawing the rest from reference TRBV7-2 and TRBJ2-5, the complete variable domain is GAGVSQSPSNKVTEKGKDVELRCDPISGHTALYWYRQSLGQGLEFLIYFQGNSAPDKSGLPSDRFSAERTGGSVSTLTIQRTQQEDSAVYLCASSPRANPETQYFGPGTRLLVL.

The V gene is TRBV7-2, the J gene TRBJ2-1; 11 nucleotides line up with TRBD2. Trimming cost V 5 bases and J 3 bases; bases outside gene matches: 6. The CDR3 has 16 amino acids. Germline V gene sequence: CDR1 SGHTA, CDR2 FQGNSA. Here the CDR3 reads CASSARLAGSYNEQFF. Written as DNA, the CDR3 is TGTGCCAGCAGCGCCCGACTAGCGGGGAGCTACAATGAGCAGTTCTTC. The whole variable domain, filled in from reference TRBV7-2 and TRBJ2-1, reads GAGVSQSPSNKVTEKGKDVELRCDPISGHTALYWYRQSLGQGLEFLIYFQGNSAPDKSGLPSDRFSAERTGGSVSTLTIQRTQQEDSAVYLCASSARLAGSYNEQFFGPGTRLTVL.

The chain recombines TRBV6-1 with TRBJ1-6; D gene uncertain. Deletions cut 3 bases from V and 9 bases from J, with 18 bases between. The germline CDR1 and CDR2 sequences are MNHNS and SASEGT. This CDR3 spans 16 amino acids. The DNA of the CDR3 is TGTGCCAGCAGTGATCAGGTGTTGGTCGGATTTTCACCCCTCCACTTT. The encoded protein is CASSDQVLVGFSPLHF.

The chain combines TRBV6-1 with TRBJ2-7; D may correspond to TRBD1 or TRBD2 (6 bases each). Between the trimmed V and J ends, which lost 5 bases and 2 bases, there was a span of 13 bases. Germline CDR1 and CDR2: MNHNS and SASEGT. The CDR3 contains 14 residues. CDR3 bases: TGTGCCAGCAGTCGGGGGCAATCGACCTACGAGCAGTACTTC. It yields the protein CASSRGQSTYEQYF.